A single sample is the source of the 3 T cell receptor beta chains below, sequenced in a study of blood T cell repertoires in COVID-19. Assay: immunoSEQ multiplex PCR; the TCRdb copy retains only in-frame clones and omits some. The sample records around 110,000 clones, 70% to 90% being singletons. Input material: peripheral blood. These receptors all stem from a man aged 30-40 years with acute or convalescent COVID-19.

The CDR3 here is CASIPGGTPGNEQYF. The CDR3 bases are TGTGCCAGCATCCCAGGCGGGACTCCGGGTAACGAGCAGTACTTC. The chain uses TRBV11-2 and TRBJ2-7; a weak D match, TRBD2 (6 bases). This CDR3 is 15 amino acids long. The V gene's germline CDR1 is SGHAT and CDR2 FQNNGV. Between the trimmed V and J ends, which lost 7 bases and 5 bases, there was a span of 21 bases.

The genes are TRBV18 and TRBJ1-1; no definite D call. With 2 bases removed from V and 1 base from J, the gap between germline ends came to 8 bases. There are 14 residues in the CDR3. Germline CDR1 is KGHSH and CDR2 is LQKENI. This chain's CDR3 is CASSPFEGNTEAFF. CDR3 nucleotides: TGTGCCAGCTCACCATTTGAGGGGAACACTGAAGCTTTCTTT.

The genes are TRBV6-5 and TRBJ1-4; D call uncertain. Trimming pared 6 bases from V and 7 bases from J, leaving 9 bases between. Per the germline V gene, CDR1 is MNHEY and CDR2 is SVGAGI. The CDR3 has 12 amino acids. CDR3 sequence reads: CASSPRGEKLFF. Written as DNA, the CDR3 is TGTGCCAGCAGCCCCCGAGGTGAAAAACTGTTTTTT.